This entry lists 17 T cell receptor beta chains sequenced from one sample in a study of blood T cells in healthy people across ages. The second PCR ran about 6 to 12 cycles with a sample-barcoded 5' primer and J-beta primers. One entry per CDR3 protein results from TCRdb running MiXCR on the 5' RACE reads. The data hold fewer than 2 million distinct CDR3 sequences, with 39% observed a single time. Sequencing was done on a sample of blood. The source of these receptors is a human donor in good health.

For the CDR3, the DNA is TGTGCCAGCACGGGACTAGCGGAGACCGGTGAGCAGTTCTTC. Translated: CASTGLAETGEQFF. J is TRBJ2-1 and V is TRBV2, with 11 bases identical to TRBD2. The CDR3 loop spans 14 amino acids. After removal of 7 bases from V and 9 bases from J, the junction contained 8 bases not matched to a gene. Germline-derived CDR1 and CDR2 are SNHLY and FYNNEI.

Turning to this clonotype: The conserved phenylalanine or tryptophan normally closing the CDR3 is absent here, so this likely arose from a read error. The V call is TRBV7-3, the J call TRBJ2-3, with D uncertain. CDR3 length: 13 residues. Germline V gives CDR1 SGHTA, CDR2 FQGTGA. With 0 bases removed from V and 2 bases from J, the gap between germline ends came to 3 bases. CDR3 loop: CASSLTHTDTQYY. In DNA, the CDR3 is TGTGCCAGCAGCTTAACCCACACAGATACGCAGTATTAT.

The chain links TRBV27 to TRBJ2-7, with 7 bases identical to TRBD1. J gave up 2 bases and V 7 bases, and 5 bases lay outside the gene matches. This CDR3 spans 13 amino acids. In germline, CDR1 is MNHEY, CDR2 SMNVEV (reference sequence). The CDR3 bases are TGTGCCAGCACCCGACAGGGCACCTACGAGCAGTACTTC. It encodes CASTRQGTYEQYF.

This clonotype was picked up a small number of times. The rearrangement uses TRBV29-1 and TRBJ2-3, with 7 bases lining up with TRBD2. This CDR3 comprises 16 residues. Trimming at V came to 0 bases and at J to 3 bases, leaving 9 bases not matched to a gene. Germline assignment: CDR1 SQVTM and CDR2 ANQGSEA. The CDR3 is CSVEDRLARPTDTQYF. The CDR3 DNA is TGCAGCGTTGAAGACAGACTAGCCCGTCCAACAGATACGCAGTATTTT.

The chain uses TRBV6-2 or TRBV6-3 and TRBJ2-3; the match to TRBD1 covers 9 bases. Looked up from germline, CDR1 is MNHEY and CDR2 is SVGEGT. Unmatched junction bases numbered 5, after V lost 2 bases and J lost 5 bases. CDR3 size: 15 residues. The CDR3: CASSYGDRVGDTQYF. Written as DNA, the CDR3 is TGTGCCAGCAGTTACGGGGACAGGGTTGGAGATACGCAGTATTTT.

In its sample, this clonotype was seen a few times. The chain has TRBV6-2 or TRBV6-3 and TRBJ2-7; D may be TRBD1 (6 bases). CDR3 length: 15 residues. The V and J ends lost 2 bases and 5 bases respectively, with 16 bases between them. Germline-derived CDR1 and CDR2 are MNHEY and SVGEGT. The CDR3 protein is CASSYPRNYRDEQYF. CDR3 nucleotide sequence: TGTGCCAGCAGTTACCCAAGAAATTACAGGGACGAGCAGTACTTC.

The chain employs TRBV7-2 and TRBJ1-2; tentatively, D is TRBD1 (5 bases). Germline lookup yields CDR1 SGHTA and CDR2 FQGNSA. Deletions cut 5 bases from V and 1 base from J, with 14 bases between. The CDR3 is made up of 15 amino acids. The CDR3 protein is CASSPGTRLNYGYTF. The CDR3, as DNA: TGTGCCAGCAGCCCCGGGACGCGACTTAACTATGGCTACACCTTC.

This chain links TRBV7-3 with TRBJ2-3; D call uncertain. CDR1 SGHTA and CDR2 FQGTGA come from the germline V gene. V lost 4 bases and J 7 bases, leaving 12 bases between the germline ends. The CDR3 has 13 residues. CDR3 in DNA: TGTGCCAGCAGCTCAGGACCCGGCTATACGCAGTATTTT. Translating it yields CASSSGPGYTQYF. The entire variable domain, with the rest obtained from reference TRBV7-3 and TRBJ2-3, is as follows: GAGVSQTPSNKVTEKGKYVELRCDPISGHTALYWYRQSLGQGPEFLIYFQGTGAADDSGLPNDRFFAVRPEGSVSTLKIQRTERGDSAVYLCASSSGPGYTQYFGPGTRLTVL.

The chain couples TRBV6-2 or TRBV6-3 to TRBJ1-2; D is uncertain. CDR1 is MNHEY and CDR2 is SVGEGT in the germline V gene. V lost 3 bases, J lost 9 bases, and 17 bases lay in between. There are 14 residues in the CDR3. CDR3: CASSYGLPSNRYTF. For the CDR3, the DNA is TGTGCCAGCAGTTATGGGCTCCCCTCGAATCGCTACACCTTC.

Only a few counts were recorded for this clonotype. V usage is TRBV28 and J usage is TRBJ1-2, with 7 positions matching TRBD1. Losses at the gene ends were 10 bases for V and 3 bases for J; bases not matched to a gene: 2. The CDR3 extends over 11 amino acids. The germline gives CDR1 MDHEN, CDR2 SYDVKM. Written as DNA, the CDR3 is TGTGCCACCCAGGGGGACTATGGCTACACCTTC. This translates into CATQGDYGYTF.

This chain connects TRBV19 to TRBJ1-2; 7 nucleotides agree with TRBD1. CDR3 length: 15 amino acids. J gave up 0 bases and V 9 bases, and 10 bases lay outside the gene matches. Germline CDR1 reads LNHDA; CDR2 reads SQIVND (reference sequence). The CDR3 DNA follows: TGTGCCAGCAGAACCCGACAGGGTGCTAACTATGGCTACACCTTC. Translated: CASRTRQGANYGYTF.

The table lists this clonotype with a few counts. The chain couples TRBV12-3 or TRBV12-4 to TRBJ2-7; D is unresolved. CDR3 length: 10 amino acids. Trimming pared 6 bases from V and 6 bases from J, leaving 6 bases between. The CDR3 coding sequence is TGTGCCAGCAGGGGCGGCGAGCAGTACTTC. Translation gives CASRGGEQYF.

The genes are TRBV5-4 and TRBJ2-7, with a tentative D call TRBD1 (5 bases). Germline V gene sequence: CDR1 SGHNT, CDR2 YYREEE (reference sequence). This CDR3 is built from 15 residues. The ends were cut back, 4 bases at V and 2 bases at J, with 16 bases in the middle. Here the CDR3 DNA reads TGTGCCAGCAGCCTCATTGGGGCTCCCACCTACGAGCAGTACTTC. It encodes CASSLIGAPTYEQYF.

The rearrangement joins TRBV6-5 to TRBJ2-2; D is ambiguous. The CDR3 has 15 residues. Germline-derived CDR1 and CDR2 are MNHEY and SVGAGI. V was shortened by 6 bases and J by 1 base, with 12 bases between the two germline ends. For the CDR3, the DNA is TGTGCCAGCAGGCAGCCAGGCGTGAACACCGGGGAGCTGTTTTTT. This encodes CASRQPGVNTGELFF.

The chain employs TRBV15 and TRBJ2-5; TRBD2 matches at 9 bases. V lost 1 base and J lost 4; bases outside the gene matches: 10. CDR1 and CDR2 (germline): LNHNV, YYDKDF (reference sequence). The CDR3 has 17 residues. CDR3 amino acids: CATSRVVTGGRAETQYF. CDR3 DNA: TGTGCCACCAGCAGAGTTGTGACAGGCGGGAGGGCAGAGACCCAGTACTTC.

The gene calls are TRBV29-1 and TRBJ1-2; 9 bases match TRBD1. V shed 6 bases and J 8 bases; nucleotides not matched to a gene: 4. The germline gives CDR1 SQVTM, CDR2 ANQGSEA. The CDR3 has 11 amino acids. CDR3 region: CSVTGGEGYTF. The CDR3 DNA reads TGCAGCGTGACAGGGGGAGAGGGCTACACCTTC.

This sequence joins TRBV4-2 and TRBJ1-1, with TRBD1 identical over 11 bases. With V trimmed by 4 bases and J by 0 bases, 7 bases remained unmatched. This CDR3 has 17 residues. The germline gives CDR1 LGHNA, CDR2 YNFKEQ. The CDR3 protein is CASSPGQGDYMNTEAFF. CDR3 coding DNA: TGTGCCAGCAGCCCGGGACAGGGGGATTACATGAACACTGAAGCTTTCTTT.